The clone carrying this TCR beta chain appeared a few times. This entry comes from a study of technical replicates of blood from a few donors. Sequenced by immunoSEQ multiplex PCR; TCRdb stores in-frame clones only, minus some. The sample lists about 69,000 clones, over 70% occurring once. The V gene lost 6 bases and the J gene lost 2 bases, with 20 bases spanning the gap. Germline V CDR1 and CDR2: SNHLY, FYNNEI. This CDR3 comprises 16 residues. This chain joins TRBV2 and TRBJ2-7; no reliable D call. Sequencing was done on a sample of PBMCs. The receptor comes from a human donor in good health. Some clones in this sample may be carry-over from other donors' samples. DNA for the CDR3: TGTGCCAGCAGCCCCCTCTATAGTCCCTCGACCTACGAGCAGTACTTC. Translated: CASSPLYSPSTYEQYF.